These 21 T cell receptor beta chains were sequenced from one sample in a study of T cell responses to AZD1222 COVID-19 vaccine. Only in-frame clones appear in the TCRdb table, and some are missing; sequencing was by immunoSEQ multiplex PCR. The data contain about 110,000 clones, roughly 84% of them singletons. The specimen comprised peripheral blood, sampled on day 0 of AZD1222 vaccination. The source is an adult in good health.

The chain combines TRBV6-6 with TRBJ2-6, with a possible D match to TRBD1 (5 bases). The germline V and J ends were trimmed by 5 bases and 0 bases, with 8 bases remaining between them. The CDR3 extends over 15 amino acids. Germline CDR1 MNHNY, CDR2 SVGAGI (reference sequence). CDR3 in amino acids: CASSRGHSGANVLTF. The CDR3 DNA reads TGTGCCAGCAGTAGAGGACACTCTGGGGCCAACGTCCTGACTTTC.

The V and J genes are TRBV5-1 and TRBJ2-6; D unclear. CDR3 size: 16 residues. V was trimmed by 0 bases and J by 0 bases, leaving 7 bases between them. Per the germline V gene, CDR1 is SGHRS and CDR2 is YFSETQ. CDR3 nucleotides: TGCGCCAGCAGCTTGGGCAGTCACTCTGGGGCCAACGTCCTGACTTTC. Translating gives CASSLGSHSGANVLTF.

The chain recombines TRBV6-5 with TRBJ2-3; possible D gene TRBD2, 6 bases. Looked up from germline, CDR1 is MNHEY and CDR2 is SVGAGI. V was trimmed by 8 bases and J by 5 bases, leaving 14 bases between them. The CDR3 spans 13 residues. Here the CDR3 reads CASRPEGRDTQYF. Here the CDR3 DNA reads TGTGCCAGCCGGCCGGAGGGTCGAGATACGCAGTATTTT.

The DNA of the CDR3 is TGTGCCAGCAGCTGGAGGCGGGGTGAGACCCAGTACTTC. It is translated as CASSWRRGETQYF. The chain carries TRBV11-1 and TRBJ2-5; possible D gene TRBD2, 6 bases. Germline values: CDR1 SGHAT, CDR2 FQDESV (reference sequence). V was clipped by 4 bases and J by 5 bases, with 11 bases between them. There are 13 residues in the CDR3.

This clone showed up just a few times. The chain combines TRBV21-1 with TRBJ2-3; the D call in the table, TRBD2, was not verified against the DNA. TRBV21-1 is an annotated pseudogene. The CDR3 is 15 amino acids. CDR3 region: CASSNRLGEEDTQYF. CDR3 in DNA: TGTGCCAGCAGCAATCGACTAGGGGAGGAAGATACGCAGTATTTT.

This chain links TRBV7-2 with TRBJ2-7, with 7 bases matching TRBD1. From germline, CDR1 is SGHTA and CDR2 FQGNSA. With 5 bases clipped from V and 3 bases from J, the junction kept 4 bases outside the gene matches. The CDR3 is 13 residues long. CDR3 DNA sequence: TGTGCCAGCAGCCCGACAGGGTTCTACGAGCAGTACTTC. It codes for CASSPTGFYEQYF.

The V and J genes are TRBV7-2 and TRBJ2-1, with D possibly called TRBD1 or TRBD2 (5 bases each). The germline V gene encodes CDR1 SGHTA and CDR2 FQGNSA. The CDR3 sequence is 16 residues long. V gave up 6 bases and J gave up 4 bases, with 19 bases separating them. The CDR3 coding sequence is TGTGCCAGCAGTCCAAATCCGGGACGGCTTTACAATGAGCAGTTCTTC. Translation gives CASSPNPGRLYNEQFF.

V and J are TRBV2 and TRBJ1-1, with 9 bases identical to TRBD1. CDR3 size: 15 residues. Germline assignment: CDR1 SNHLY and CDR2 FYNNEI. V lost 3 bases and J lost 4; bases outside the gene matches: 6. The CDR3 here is CASSDGDRAVTEAFF. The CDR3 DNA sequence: TGTGCCAGCAGTGACGGGGACAGGGCGGTCACTGAAGCTTTCTTT.

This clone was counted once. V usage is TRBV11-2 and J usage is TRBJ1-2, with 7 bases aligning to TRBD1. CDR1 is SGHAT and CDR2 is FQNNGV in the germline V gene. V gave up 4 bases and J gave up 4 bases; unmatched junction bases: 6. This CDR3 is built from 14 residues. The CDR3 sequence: CASSSNTGAYGYTF. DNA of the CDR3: TGTGCCAGCAGCTCGAACACAGGGGCCTATGGCTACACCTTC.

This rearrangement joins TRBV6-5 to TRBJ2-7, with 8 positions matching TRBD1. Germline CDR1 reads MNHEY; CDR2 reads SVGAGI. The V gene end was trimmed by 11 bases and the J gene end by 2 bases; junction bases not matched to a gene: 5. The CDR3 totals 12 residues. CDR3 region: CAVAGGPYEQYF. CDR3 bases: TGTGCCGTAGCAGGGGGCCCCTACGAGCAGTACTTC.

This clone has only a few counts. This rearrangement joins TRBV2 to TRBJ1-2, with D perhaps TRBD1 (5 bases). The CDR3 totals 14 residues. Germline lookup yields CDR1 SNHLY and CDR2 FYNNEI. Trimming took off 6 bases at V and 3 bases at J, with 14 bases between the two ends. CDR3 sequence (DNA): TGTGCCAGCAGGCCCCAGGGAGGGGACTATGGCTACACCTTC. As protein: CASRPQGGDYGYTF.

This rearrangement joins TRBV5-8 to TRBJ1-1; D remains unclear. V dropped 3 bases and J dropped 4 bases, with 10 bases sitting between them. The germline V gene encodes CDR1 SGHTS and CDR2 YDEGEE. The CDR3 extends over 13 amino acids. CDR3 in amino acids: CASSWSGGTEAFF. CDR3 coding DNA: TGTGCCAGCAGCTGGTCGGGTGGCACTGAAGCTTTCTTT.

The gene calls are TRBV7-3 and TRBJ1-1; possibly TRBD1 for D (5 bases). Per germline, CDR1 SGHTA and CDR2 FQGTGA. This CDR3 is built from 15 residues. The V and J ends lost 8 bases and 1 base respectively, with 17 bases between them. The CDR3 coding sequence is TGTGCCAGCGTCCCGGCTCCGGGGGAGAACACTGAAGCTTTCTTT. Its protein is CASVPAPGENTEAFF. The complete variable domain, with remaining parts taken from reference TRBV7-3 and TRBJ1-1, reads GAGVSQTPSNKVTEKGKYVELRCDPISGHTALYWYRQSLGQGPEFLIYFQGTGAADDSGLPNDRFFAVRPEGSVSTLKIQRTERGDSAVYLCASVPAPGENTEAFFGQGTRLTVV.

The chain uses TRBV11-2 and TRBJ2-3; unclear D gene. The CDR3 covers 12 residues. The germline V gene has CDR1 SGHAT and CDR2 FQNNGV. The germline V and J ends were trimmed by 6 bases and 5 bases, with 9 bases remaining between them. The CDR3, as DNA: TGTGCCAGCAGTCTCTCGTTAGATACGCAGTATTTT. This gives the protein CASSLSLDTQYF.

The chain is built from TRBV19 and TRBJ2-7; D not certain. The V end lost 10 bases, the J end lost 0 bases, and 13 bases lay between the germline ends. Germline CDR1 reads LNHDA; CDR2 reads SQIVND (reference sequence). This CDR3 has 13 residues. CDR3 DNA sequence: TGTGCCAAAGAAACACAGAGCTCCTACGAGCAGTACTTC. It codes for CAKETQSSYEQYF.

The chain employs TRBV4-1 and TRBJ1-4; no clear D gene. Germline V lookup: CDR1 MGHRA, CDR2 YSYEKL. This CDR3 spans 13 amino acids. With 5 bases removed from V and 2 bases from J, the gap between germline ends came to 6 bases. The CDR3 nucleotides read TGCGCCAGCAGCGCACTGACTAATGAAAAACTGTTTTTT. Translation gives CASSALTNEKLFF.

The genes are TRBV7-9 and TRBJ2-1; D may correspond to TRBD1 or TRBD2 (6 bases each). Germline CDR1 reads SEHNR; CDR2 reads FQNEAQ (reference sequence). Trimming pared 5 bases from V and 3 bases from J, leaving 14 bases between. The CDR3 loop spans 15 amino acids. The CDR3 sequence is CASSVGGGSYNEQFF. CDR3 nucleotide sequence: TGTGCCAGCAGCGTGGGGGGCGGAAGCTACAATGAGCAGTTCTTC.

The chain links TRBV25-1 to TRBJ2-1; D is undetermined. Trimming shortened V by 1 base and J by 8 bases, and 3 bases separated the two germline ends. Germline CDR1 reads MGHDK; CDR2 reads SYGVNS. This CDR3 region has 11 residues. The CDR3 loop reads CASSESYEQFF. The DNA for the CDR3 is TGTGCCAGCAGTGAATCTTATGAGCAGTTCTTC. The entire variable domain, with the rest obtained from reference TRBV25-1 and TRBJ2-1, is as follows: EADIYQTPRYLVIGTGKKITLECSQTMGHDKMYWYQQDPGMELHLIHYSYGVNSTEKGDLSSESTVSRIRTEHFPLTLESARPSHTSQYLCASSESYEQFFGPGTRLTVL.

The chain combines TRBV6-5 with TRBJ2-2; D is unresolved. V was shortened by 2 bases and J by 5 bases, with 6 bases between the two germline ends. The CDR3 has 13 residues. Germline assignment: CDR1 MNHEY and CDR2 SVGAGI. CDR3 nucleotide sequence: TGTGCCAGCAGTTACCCCCGTACCGGGGAGCTGTTTTTT. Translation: CASSYPRTGELFF.

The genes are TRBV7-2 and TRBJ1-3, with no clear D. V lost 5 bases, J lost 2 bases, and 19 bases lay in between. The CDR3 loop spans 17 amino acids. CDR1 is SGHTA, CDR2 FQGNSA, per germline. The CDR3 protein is CASSPWTAATPGNTIYF. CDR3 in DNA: TGTGCCAGCAGCCCATGGACCGCCGCGACCCCTGGAAACACCATATATTTT.

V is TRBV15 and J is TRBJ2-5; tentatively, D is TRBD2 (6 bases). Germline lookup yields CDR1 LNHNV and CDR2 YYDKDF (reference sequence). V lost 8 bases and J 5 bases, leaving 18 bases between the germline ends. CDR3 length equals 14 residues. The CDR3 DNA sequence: TGTGCCACCGGCTCGGACTATGGGCGGGAGACCCAGTACTTC. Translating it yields CATGSDYGRETQYF.